One sample yielded the 24 T cell receptor beta chains listed below, sequenced in a study of OX40 agonist ivuxolimab in advanced cancers. Library prep was done by the immunoSEQ multiplex PCR assay. The source is immuneACCESS, and TCRdb retained only in-frame sequences with V and J called. Part of the clones is not carried over; for the studies checked, unresolved V genes explain less than half of this, and the remainder is unexplained. The sample table holds some 54,000 clones, of which 85% to 90% were seen once. Jointly, the top ten make up 6.5% to 7.5% of the sample. This specimen consisted of CD4+ or CD8+ T cells sorted from blood, obtained in a trial of the OX40 agonist ivuxolimab. The receptor set was obtained from an adult with an advanced solid tumor such as melanoma, head and neck, liver or kidney cancer.

The V gene is TRBV6-6, the J gene TRBJ1-6; D gene ambiguous. V gave up 8 bases and J gave up 7 bases, with 18 bases separating them. The germline CDR1 and CDR2 sequences are MNHNY and SVGAGI (reference sequence). The CDR3 is 15 residues long. The CDR3 here is CASQSPQRGNSPLHF. The CDR3 DNA follows: TGTGCCAGCCAGTCCCCCCAGAGAGGGAATTCACCCCTCCACTTT.

On this clone: The same CDR3 also results from other DNA sequences found in this sample. V and J are TRBV18 and TRBJ1-1; D is perhaps TRBD1 (5 bases). V lost 5 bases to trimming and J lost 3 bases, with 19 bases between them. Looked up from germline, CDR1 is KGHSH and CDR2 is LQKENI. The CDR3 consists of 16 residues. CDR3 bases: TGTGCCAGCTCATCCCGACAAACAGGATCTGACACTGAAGCTTTCTTT. Translated: CASSSRQTGSDTEAFF.

This clone was picked up a small number of times. The CDR3 is CASSLEGGGSNQPQHF. In DNA, the CDR3 is TGTGCCAGCAGCTTAGAGGGGGGCGGGAGCAATCAGCCCCAGCATTTT. The chain carries TRBV7-2 and TRBJ1-5, with a possible D match to TRBD1 (6 bases). The CDR3 length is 16 residues. The V gene's germline CDR1 is SGHTA and CDR2 FQGNSA. V was pared by 1 base and J by 1 base, with 11 bases between.

This sequence joins TRBV6-5 and TRBJ2-7, with no clear D. The CDR3 sequence is 12 residues long. Germline lookup yields CDR1 MNHEY and CDR2 SVGAGI. The V gene lost 4 bases and the J gene lost 7 bases, with 11 bases spanning the gap. The CDR3 sequence is CASSLTAVEQYF. The CDR3 coding sequence is TGTGCCAGCAGTTTAACGGCTGTAGAGCAGTACTTC.

The chain recombines TRBV30 with TRBJ1-6; possibly TRBD1 for D (5 bases). Germline lookup yields CDR1 GTSNPN and CDR2 SVGIG (reference sequence). V lost 0 bases and J lost 8, with 8 bases in between. The CDR3 runs 13 residues. CDR3 amino acids: CAWSVEGDSPLHF. For the CDR3, the DNA is TGTGCCTGGAGTGTAGAAGGGGATTCACCCCTCCACTTT.

The chain combines TRBV2 with TRBJ2-3; D call uncertain. Looked up from germline, CDR1 is SNHLY and CDR2 is FYNNEI. Trimming cost V 7 bases and J 1 base, with 9 bases left between them. The length of the CDR3 is 13 residues. CDR3 coding DNA: TGTGCCAGCATCGGACGGGGCACAGATACGCAGTATTTT. Translated, it gives CASIGRGTDTQYF.

The rearrangement uses TRBV29-1 and TRBJ1-1; D is ambiguous. V was cut by 8 bases and J by 1 base, with 11 bases left in between. The germline V gene encodes CDR1 SQVTM and CDR2 ANQGSEA. The CDR3 has 12 amino acids. CDR3 DNA sequence: TGCAGCCTTGGTCGGTCGAACACTGAAGCTTTCTTT. It yields the protein CSLGRSNTEAFF.

CDR3 sequence: CASSPGPAYNEQFF. CDR3 coding DNA: TGTGCCAGCAGCCCGGGGCCGGCGTACAATGAGCAGTTCTTC. The genes are TRBV11-3 and TRBJ2-1; tentatively, D is TRBD1 or TRBD2 (5 bases each). V lost 5 bases to trimming and J lost 4 bases, with 12 bases between them. The CDR3 extends over 14 amino acids. Germline V gene data show CDR1 as SGHNT and CDR2 as YENEEA.

V is TRBV30 and J is TRBJ1-5; D is ambiguous. Trimming cost V 3 bases and J 1 base, with 10 bases left between them. The CDR3 runs 14 residues. CDR1 is GTSNPN and CDR2 is SVGIG in the germline V gene (reference sequence). The CDR3 DNA is TGTGCCTGGAGGAGGGATGGGAGCAATCAGCCCCAGCATTTT. This translates into CAWRRDGSNQPQHF.

CDR3 bases: TGCGCCAGCAGTCTGGACACAGCTCAGGAAAAACTGTTTTTT. Translating it yields CASSLDTAQEKLFF. V usage is TRBV5-1 and J usage is TRBJ1-4, with a possible D match to TRBD1 (5 bases). The V gene's germline CDR1 is SGHRS and CDR2 YFSETQ. The CDR3 covers 14 residues. The V end lost 5 bases, the J end lost 8 bases, and 16 bases lay between the germline ends.

Concerning this clone itself: Possible read error: a much larger clone is one base away. The chain combines TRBV14 with TRBJ1-6; D gene uncertain. Per germline, CDR1 SGHDN and CDR2 FVKESK. This CDR3 is built from 13 residues. As DNA, the CDR3 is TGTGCCAGCAGCCAAGTGGGTTGGTCACTCCTCCACTTT. The encoded protein is CASSQVGWSLLHF.

The chain employs TRBV10-3 and TRBJ1-1, with 8 bases matching TRBD1. Germline lookup yields CDR1 ENHRY and CDR2 SYGVKD. The CDR3 consists of 13 residues. The J segment lost 2 bases and the V segment lost 10 bases, leaving 6 bases of the junction unmatched. The DNA for the CDR3 is TGTGCCAACGACAGGGGAGACAACACTGAAGCTTTCTTT. It codes for CANDRGDNTEAFF.

CDR3 loop: CASSHNNNQPQHF. CDR3 nucleotide sequence: TGTGCCAGTAGCCACAATAATAATCAGCCCCAGCATTTT. The genes are TRBV19 and TRBJ1-5; D uncertain. The CDR3 loop spans 13 amino acids. Germline CDR1 reads LNHDA; CDR2 reads SQIVND (reference sequence). V was clipped by 6 bases and J by 4 bases, with 10 bases between them.

This chain joins TRBV5-1 and TRBJ2-3; 8 bases line up with TRBD2. Germline V gene lookup returns CDR1 SGHRS and CDR2 YFSETQ. V was clipped by 7 bases and J by 3 bases; unmatched bases: 16. The CDR3 has 17 residues. CDR3 coding DNA: TGCGCCAGCGCCCCCCGCGGGGGGTCTTTTATGACAGATACGCAGTATTTT. It yields the protein CASAPRGGSFMTDTQYF.

This clone was detected a few times. This chain joins TRBV9 and TRBJ2-3; TRBD2 matches 7 bases. Germline CDR1 is SGDLS and CDR2 is YYNGEE. Trimming cost V 0 bases and J 1 base; bases outside gene matches: 11. There are 18 residues in the CDR3. CDR3 coding DNA: TGTGCCAGCAGCGTAGGAATCGGGGGGAAGCCTGGCACAGATACGCAGTATTTT. This encodes CASSVGIGGKPGTDTQYF.

The V and J genes are TRBV30 and TRBJ1-6; D might be TRBD1 (6 bases). Per germline, CDR1 GTSNPN and CDR2 SVGIG (reference sequence). V was pared by 4 bases and J by 7 bases, with 23 bases between. This CDR3 has 17 amino acids. The CDR3 region has the DNA TGTGCCTGGACTGGTGGGGGGGGCGGCGTGGGCAATTCACCCCTCCACTTT. It is translated as CAWTGGGGGVGNSPLHF.

The chain carries TRBV21-1 and TRBJ2-3; the D call TRBD2 from the table was never checked on the DNA. TRBV21-1 is a documented pseudogene. The CDR3 spans 15 residues. The CDR3: CASSKGERRTDTQYF. CDR3 sequence (DNA): TGTGCCAGCAGCAAAGGAGAGCGTCGTACAGATACGCAGTATTTT.

CDR3 bases: TGTGCCAGCAGTGAAGCAAACAGGGCCCCAGGAAACACCATATATTTT. It specifies CASSEANRAPGNTIYF. This rearrangement joins TRBV6-1 to TRBJ1-3, with D possibly TRBD1 on 6 matching bases. V was cut by 0 bases and J by 4 bases, with 13 bases left in between. The CDR3 runs to 16 residues. The V gene's germline CDR1 is MNHNS and CDR2 SASEGT.

V usage is TRBV19 and J usage is TRBJ1-5; D perhaps matches TRBD1 (5 bases). This CDR3 has 17 amino acids. Trimming stripped 0 bases from V and 6 bases from J, with 18 bases between. Germline loops: CDR1 LNHDA, CDR2 SQIVND (reference sequence). The CDR3 coding sequence is TGTGCCAGTAGTATAGATCAGGGTATAGGGAACCTTCAGCCCCAGCATTTT. Amino acids: CASSIDQGIGNLQPQHF. Based on the CDR3 plus reference TRBV19 and TRBJ1-5, the full variable domain is DGGITQSPKYLFRKEGQNVTLSCEQNLNHDAMYWYRQDPGQGLRLIYYSQIVNDFQKGDIAEGYSVSREKKESFPLTVTSAQKNPTAFYLCASSIDQGIGNLQPQHFGDGTRLSIL.

The genes are TRBV28 and TRBJ1-6; TRBD1 matches at 9 bases. The CDR3 totals 13 residues. CDR1 is MDHEN, CDR2 SYDVKM, per germline. The V gene end was trimmed by 6 bases and the J gene end by 10 bases; junction bases not matched to a gene: 4. CDR3 sequence reads: CASRRTGASPLHF. The CDR3 DNA sequence: TGTGCCAGCAGGAGGACAGGGGCCTCACCCCTCCACTTT.

DNA of the CDR3: TGTGCCAGCAGCTTAGTGGTCCGGGGGCTTTACAATGAGCAGTTCTTC. Protein product: CASSLVVRGLYNEQFF. The rearrangement joins TRBV7-2 to TRBJ2-1; D tentatively fits TRBD1 or TRBD2 (6 bases each). Germline values: CDR1 SGHTA, CDR2 FQGNSA. Trimming left V 1 base short and J 4 bases short, with 14 bases between. The CDR3 is made up of 16 amino acids.

The chain couples TRBV30 to TRBJ1-1, with a possible D match to TRBD1 (6 bases). In germline, CDR1 is GTSNPN, CDR2 SVGIG (reference sequence). The CDR3 loop spans 14 amino acids. This chain's CDR3 is CAAGGPALGTEAFF. CDR3 nucleotide sequence: TGTGCAGCGGGGGGGCCCGCCCTGGGTACTGAAGCTTTCTTT.

This clone was detected once. This rearrangement joins TRBV9 to TRBJ2-7; 8 nucleotides align to TRBD2. The CDR3 runs to 16 residues. Per germline, CDR1 SGDLS and CDR2 YYNGEE. V dropped 0 bases and J dropped 2; count of bases not matched to a gene: 7. CDR3 in amino acids: CASSVEGSGGTYEQYF. The CDR3 region has the DNA TGTGCCAGCAGCGTAGAAGGGAGCGGGGGCACCTACGAGCAGTACTTC. The full variable domain, its missing parts supplied by reference TRBV9 and TRBJ2-7, is DSGVTQTPKHLITATGQRVTLRCSPRSGDLSVYWYQQSLDQGLQFLIQYYNGEERAKGNILERFSAQQFPDLHSELNLSSLELGDSALYFCASSVEGSGGTYEQYFGPGTRLTVT.

The CDR3 DNA is TGTGCCAGCAGTGACCCCGGGGGTTTCTTAAACAATGAGCAGTTCTTC. It codes for CASSDPGGFLNNEQFF. V is TRBV6-1 and J is TRBJ2-1; tentatively, D is TRBD2 (6 bases). From germline, CDR1 is MNHNS and CDR2 SASEGT. Trimming left V 3 bases short and J 5 bases short, with 17 bases between. The length of the CDR3 is 16 residues.